The T cell receptor (beta chain) described here comes from a study of blood T cell repertoires in COVID-19. The method was immunoSEQ multiplex PCR; TCRdb's version includes in-frame clones alone and lacks a portion of them. The table records around 140,000 clones, roughly 90% of them present only once. This clonotype was obtained from a human donor with COVID-19, enrolled during active disease. The donor label of this sample is uncertain. The sequencing input was peripheral blood.

CDR3 coding DNA: TGTGCCAGCAGCCGCCGTGGCGGGGAGGACTACGAGCAGTACTTC. Protein: CASSRRGGEDYEQYF. This chain links TRBV13 with TRBJ2-7; a possible D gene is TRBD2 (6 bases). Trimming removed 5 bases at V and 3 bases at J, with 17 bases between. This CDR3 region has 15 residues. The V gene's germline CDR1 is PRHDT and CDR2 FYEKMQ (reference sequence).